The 10 T cell receptor beta chains in this list originate from one sample, sequenced in a study of cytomegalovirus exposure and HLA in healthy donors. The data were produced by immunoSEQ multiplex PCR, yet TCRdb's version contains in-frame clones alone and is incomplete. The sample yields over 200,000 clones, around 86% seen once. Sequencing used PBMCs. These receptors were taken from a woman between 18 and 30 years old in good health and CMV-seropositive.

The DNA for the CDR3 is TGCGCCAGCAGGGGGAGCAAGCCCCAGCATTTT. This sequence encodes CASRGSKPQHF. The rearrangement joins TRBV5-1 to TRBJ1-5; no clear D. CDR1 and CDR2 (germline): SGHRS, YFSETQ. There are 11 residues in the CDR3. The V end was cut by 5 bases, the J end by 8 bases, with 8 bases between.

This chain links TRBV2 with TRBJ2-3, with TRBD2 matching 13 bases. The CDR3 runs 14 residues. Trimming removed 6 bases from V and 5 bases from J; junction bases left unmatched: 2. CDR1 is SNHLY and CDR2 is FYNNEI in the germline V gene. As DNA, the CDR3 is TGTGCCAGCAGAGGACTAGCGGGAGTAGATACGCAGTATTTT. Translating it yields CASRGLAGVDTQYF. Using reference TRBV2 and TRBJ2-3 for the parts outside the CDR3, the full variable domain is EPEVTQTPSHQVTQMGQEVILRCVPISNHLYFYWYRQILGQKVEFLVSFYNNEISEKSEIFDDQFSVERPDGSNFTLKIRSTKLEDSAMYFCASRGLAGVDTQYFGPGTRLTVL.

As DNA, the CDR3 is TGTGCCAGCAGACTAGGCAATGAGCAGTTCTTC. It specifies CASRLGNEQFF. The gene calls are TRBV7-2 and TRBJ2-1, with a possible D match to TRBD2 (5 bases). The V gene lost 6 bases and the J gene lost 6 bases, with 6 bases spanning the gap. This CDR3 comprises 11 residues. Germline assignment: CDR1 SGHTA and CDR2 FQGNSA.

The gene calls are TRBV6-5 and TRBJ2-7; 13 bases are shared with TRBD2. J gave up 4 bases and V 5 bases, and 5 bases lay outside the gene matches. The CDR3 sequence is 15 residues long. Germline V gene data show CDR1 as MNHEY and CDR2 as SVGAGI. The CDR3 loop reads CASSKPGLAGYEQYF. The CDR3 DNA reads TGTGCCAGCAGTAAACCGGGACTAGCGGGATACGAGCAGTACTTC.

The chain combines TRBV6-1 with TRBJ2-1; 12 nucleotides line up with TRBD2. J was trimmed by 7 bases and V by 8 bases; bases with no gene match: 6. Germline V lookup: CDR1 MNHNS, CDR2 SASEGT. The CDR3 length is 14 residues. CDR3 bases: TGTGCCAGCGGGGGGACTAGCGGGTCTAATGAGCAGTTCTTC. It yields the protein CASGGTSGSNEQFF.

In DNA form, the CDR3 reads TGTGCCTGGAACGTACCGGGACTAGCGGCCTACAATGAGCAGTTCTTC. This codes for CAWNVPGLAAYNEQFF. The J gene is TRBJ2-1, the V gene TRBV30, with 11 bases matching TRBD2. Germline CDR1 reads GTSNPN; CDR2 reads SVGIG (reference sequence). There are 16 residues in the CDR3. V lost 4 bases, J lost 2 bases, and 7 bases stayed unmatched.

This chain joins TRBV30 and TRBJ2-1; 9 bases fit TRBD2. The CDR3 loop spans 16 amino acids. Germline V gives CDR1 GTSNPN, CDR2 SVGIG (reference sequence). After removal of 0 bases from V and 8 bases from J, the junction contained 11 bases not matched to a gene. CDR3 in amino acids: CAWSVQGREGLDEQFF. The CDR3 coding sequence is TGTGCCTGGAGTGTACAGGGGCGGGAGGGCCTGGATGAGCAGTTCTTC. Full variable domain (remainder filled in from reference TRBV30 and TRBJ2-1): SQTIHQWPATLVQPVGSPLSLECTVEGTSNPNLYWYRQAAGRGLQLLFYSVGIGQISSEVPQNLSASRPQDRQFILSSKKLLLSDSGFYLCAWSVQGREGLDEQFFGPGTRLTVL.

The chain joins TRBV5-1 to TRBJ2-7; tentatively, D is TRBD2 (6 bases). Germline-derived CDR1 and CDR2 are SGHRS and YFSETQ. This CDR3 contains 14 residues. Trimming removed 1 base from V and 6 bases from J, with 14 bases in between. The CDR3 coding sequence is TGCGCCAGCAGCTTGTGGACGGGAGTAGGCGAGCAGTACTTC. Its protein product is CASSLWTGVGEQYF.

The chain joins TRBV18 to TRBJ1-3; D might be TRBD1 (5 bases). Germline CDR1 and CDR2: KGHSH and LQKENI. The CDR3 runs to 14 residues. The V and J ends lost 3 bases and 3 bases respectively, with 9 bases between them. The DNA of the CDR3 is TGTGCCAGCTCACCCGCAGGGTTTGGAAACACCATATATTTT. Residues: CASSPAGFGNTIYF.

The rearrangement uses TRBV28 and TRBJ2-2; 13 bases match TRBD2. This CDR3 is 20 amino acids long. Germline V gene lookup returns CDR1 MDHEN and CDR2 SYDVKM. Trimming removed 3 bases from V and 3 bases from J; junction bases left unmatched: 13. The DNA for the CDR3 is TGTGCCAGCAGTTTCTTCCCTCGGACTAGCGGGAGAGATTACACCGGGGAGCTGTTTTTT. Translating gives CASSFFPRTSGRDYTGELFF.